This TCR beta chain was observed in a study of control samples from healthy donors and cancer patients. Measured with immunoSEQ multiplex PCR; TCRdb has only the in-frame clones, and not every one. The data contain some 150,000 clones, 80% to 95% of them seen just once; the ten biggest clones take up approximately 4%. This TCR was sampled from a woman aged 55-75 years in good health. Sequences were obtained from blood.

The CDR3: CASSPSGTQYGYTF. The DNA of the CDR3 is TGTGCCAGCTCACCGTCCGGGACACAGTATGGCTACACCTTC. The chain has TRBV18 and TRBJ1-2; tentatively, D is TRBD1 (6 bases). V was trimmed by 3 bases and J by 5 bases, leaving 13 bases between them. Germline V gene lookup returns CDR1 KGHSH and CDR2 LQKENI. The CDR3 runs 14 residues.